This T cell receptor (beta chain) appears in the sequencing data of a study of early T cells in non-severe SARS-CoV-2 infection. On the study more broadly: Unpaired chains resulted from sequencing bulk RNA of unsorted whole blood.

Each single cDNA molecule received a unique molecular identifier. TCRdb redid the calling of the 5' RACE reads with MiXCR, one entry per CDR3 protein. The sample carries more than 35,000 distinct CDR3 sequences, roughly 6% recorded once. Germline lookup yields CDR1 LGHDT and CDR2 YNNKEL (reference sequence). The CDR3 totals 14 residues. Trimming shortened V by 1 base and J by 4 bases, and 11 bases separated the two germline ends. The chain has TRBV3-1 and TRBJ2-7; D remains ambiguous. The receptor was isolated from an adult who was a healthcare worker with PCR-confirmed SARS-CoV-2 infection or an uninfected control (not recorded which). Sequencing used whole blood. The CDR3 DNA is TGTGCCAGCAGCCAAGCATCGTGGGGATACGAGCAGTACTTC. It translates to CASSQASWGYEQYF.